The T cell receptor (beta chain) under discussion was sequenced for a study of technical replicates of blood from several donors. Sequencing was performed with immunoSEQ multiplex PCR; in TCRdb, only in-frame clones are kept and a portion is missing. Here the sample spans some 74,000 clones, around nine tenths being singletons. The receptor was derived from a human donor in good health. The sample taken for sequencing was T cells isolated from PBMCs.

The DNA of the CDR3 is TGCGCCAGCAGCTTCTCGGCTGGGGCCAACGTCCTGACTTTC. Translating it yields CASSFSAGANVLTF. The V call is TRBV5-1, the J call TRBJ2-6; D call uncertain. The CDR3 length is 14 residues. The V gene lost 2 bases and the J gene lost 2 bases, with 5 bases spanning the gap. Germline-derived CDR1 and CDR2 are SGHRS and YFSETQ.